This T cell receptor (beta chain) is drawn from a study of blood T cells in healthy people across ages. Study outcomes and limitations: Naive CD4+ cell counts and diversity both ran higher in long-lived than in aged donors.

CDR1 is DFQATT, CDR2 SNEGSKA, per germline (reference sequence). V lost 0 bases and J 0 bases, leaving 8 bases between the germline ends. The CDR3 sequence is 14 residues long. It was with a sample-barcoded 5' primer and a J-beta primer mix that a second PCR of roughly 7 to 12 cycles was run. TCRdb reprocessed the 5' RACE reads via MiXCR and lists one record per CDR3 protein. The table has about a million distinct CDR3 sequences, 40% to 60% seen once. For this clonotype: Its specificity is not known.

Extracted total RNA amounted to at least 5.5 micrograms for each sample. The clonotype originates from a young man in good health. The gene calls are TRBV20-1 and TRBJ1-1; D call uncertain. Sample: blood. In DNA, the CDR3 is TGCAGTGCTAGAGAGGTTGCCATGAACACTGAAGCTTTCTTT. Translated: CSAREVAMNTEAFF.